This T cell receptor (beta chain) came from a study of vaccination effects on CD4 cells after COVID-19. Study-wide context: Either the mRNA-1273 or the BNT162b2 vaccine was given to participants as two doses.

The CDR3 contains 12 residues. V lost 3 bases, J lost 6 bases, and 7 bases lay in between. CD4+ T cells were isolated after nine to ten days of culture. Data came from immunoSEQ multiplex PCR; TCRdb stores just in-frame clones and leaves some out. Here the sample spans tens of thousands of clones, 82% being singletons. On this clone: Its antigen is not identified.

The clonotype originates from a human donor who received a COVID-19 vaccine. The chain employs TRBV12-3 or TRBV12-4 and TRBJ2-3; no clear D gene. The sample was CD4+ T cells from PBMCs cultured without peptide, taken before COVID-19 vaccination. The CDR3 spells CASSLRKDTQYF. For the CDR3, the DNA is TGTGCCAGCAGTTTGAGGAAGGATACGCAGTATTTT.